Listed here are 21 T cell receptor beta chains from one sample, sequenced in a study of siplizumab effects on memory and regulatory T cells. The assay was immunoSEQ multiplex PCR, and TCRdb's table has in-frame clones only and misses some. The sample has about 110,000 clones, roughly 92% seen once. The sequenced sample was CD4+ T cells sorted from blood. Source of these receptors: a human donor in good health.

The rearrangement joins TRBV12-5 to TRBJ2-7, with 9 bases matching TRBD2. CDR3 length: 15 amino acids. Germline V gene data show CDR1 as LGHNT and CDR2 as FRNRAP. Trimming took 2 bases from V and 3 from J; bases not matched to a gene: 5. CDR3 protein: CASGLQLAGNYEQYF. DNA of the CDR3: TGTGCTAGTGGTTTGCAACTAGCGGGCAACTACGAGCAGTACTTC.

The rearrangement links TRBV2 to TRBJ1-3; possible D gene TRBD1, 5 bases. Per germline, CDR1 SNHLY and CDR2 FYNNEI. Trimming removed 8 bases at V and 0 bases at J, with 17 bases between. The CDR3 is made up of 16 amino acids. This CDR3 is CASSRGRTLSGNTIYF. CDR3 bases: TGTGCCAGCTCTAGGGGACGGACTCTCTCTGGAAACACCATATATTTT.

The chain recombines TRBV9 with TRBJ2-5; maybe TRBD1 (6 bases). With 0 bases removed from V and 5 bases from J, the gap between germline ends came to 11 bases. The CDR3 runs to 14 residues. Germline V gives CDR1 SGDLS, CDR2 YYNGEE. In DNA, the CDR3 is TGTGCCAGCAGCGTAGGAGGGGGTGGTGAGACCCAGTACTTC. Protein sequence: CASSVGGGGETQYF.

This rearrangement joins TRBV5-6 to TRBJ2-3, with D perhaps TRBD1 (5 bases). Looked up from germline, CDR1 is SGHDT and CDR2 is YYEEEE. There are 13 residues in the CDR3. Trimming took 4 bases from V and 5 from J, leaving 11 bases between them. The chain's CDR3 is CASSKSQGDTQYF. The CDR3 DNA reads TGTGCCAGCAGCAAAAGCCAGGGAGATACGCAGTATTTT.

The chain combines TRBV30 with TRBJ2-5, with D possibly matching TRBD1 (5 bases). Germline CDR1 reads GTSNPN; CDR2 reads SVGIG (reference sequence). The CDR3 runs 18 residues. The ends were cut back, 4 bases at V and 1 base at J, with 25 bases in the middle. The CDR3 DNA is TGTGCCTGGACGGAAGGGGTAAATCTCGCACTACCCCAAGAGACCCAGTACTTC. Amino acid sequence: CAWTEGVNLALPQETQYF.

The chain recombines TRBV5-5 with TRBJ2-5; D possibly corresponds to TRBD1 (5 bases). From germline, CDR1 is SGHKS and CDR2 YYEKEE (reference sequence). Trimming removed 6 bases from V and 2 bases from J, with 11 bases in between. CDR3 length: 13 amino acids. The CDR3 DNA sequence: TGTGCCAGCAACCGACAGACGCAAGAGACCCAGTACTTC. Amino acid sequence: CASNRQTQETQYF.

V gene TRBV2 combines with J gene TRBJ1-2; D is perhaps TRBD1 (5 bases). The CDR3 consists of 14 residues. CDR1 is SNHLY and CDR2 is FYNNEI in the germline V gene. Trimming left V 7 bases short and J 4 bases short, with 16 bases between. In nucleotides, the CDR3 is TGTGCCAGCACGAGACCCAGACAGCCCTATGGCTACACCTTC. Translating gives CASTRPRQPYGYTF.

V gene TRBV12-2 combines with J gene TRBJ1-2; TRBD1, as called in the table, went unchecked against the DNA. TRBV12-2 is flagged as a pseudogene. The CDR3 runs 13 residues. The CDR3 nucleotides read TGTGCAAGTCGCTTAGCCCCGACAGACGGCTACACCTTC. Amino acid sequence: CASRLAPTDGYTF.

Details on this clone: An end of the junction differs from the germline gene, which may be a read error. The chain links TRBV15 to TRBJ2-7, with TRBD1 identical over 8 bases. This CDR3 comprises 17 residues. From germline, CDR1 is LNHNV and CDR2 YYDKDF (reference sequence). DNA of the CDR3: TGTGCCACCAGCGGAGTCCCAGGGGGCCCCGACTCCCACGAGCAGTACTTC. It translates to CATSGVPGGPDSHEQYF.

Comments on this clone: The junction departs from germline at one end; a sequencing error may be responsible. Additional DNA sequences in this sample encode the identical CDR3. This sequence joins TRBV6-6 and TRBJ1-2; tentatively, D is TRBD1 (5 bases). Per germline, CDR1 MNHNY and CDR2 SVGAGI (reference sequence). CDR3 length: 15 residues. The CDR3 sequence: CASRPTGEANYGYTF. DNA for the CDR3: TGCGCCAGCAGACCCACAGGAGAGGCTAACTATGGCTACACCTTC.

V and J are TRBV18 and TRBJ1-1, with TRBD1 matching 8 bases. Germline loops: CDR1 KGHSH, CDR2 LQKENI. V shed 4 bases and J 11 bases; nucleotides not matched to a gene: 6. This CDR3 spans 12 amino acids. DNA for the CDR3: TGTGCCAGCTCACAGGACAGGGAAGGGGCTTTCTTT. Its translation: CASSQDREGAFF.

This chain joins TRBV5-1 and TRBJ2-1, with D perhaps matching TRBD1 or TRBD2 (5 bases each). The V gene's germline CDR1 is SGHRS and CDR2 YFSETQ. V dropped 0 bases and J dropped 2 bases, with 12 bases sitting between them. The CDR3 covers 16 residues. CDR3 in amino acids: CASSLEPLGAYNEQFF. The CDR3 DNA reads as TGCGCCAGCAGCTTGGAGCCGCTGGGGGCCTACAATGAGCAGTTCTTC.

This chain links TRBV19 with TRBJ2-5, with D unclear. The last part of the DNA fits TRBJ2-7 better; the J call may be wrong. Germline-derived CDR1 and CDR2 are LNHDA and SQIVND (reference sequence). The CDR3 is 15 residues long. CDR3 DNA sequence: TGTGCCAGTAGTATAGGCCCTACGAGCTCCTACGAGCAGTACTTC. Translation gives CASSIGPTSSYEQYF.

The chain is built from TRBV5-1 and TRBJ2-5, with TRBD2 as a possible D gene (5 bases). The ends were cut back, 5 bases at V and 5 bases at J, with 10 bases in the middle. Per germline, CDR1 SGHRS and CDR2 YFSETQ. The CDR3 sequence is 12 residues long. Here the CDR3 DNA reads TGCGCCAGCAGTTCGGGGTGGGAGACCCAGTACTTC. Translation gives CASSSGWETQYF.

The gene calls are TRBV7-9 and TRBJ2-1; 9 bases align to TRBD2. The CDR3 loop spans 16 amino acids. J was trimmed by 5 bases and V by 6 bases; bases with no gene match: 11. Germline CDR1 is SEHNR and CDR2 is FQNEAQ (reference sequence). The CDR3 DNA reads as TGTGCCAGCAGTCAACCGCGGGCGGGGGGGAACAATGAGCAGTTCTTC. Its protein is CASSQPRAGGNNEQFF.

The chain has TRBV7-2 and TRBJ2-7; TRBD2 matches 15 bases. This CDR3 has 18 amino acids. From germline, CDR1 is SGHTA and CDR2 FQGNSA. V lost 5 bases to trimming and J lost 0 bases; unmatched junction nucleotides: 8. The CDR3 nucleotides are TGTGCCAGCAGCCTGGGACTAGCGGGGGGACCTCTCTCCTACGAGCAGTACTTC. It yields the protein CASSLGLAGGPLSYEQYF.

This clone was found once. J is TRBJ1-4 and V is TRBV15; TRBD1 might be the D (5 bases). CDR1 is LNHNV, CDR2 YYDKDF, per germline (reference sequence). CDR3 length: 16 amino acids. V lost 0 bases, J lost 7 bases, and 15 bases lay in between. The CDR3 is CATSRDYGGSGEKLFF. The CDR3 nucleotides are TGTGCCACCAGCAGAGATTATGGGGGTTCGGGTGAAAAACTGTTTTTT.

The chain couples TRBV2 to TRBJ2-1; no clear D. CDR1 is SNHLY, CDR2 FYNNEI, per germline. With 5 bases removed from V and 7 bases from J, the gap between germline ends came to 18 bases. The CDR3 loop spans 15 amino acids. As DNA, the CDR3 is TGTGCCAGCAGTCGACAAGTAGTAGAGGTTAATGAGCAGTTCTTC. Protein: CASSRQVVEVNEQFF.

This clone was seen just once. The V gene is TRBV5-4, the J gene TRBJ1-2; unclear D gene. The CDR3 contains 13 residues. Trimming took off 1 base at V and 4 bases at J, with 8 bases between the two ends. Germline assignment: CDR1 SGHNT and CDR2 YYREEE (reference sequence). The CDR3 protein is CASSLSATYGYTF. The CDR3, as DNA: TGTGCCAGCAGCTTGTCAGCGACCTATGGCTACACCTTC.

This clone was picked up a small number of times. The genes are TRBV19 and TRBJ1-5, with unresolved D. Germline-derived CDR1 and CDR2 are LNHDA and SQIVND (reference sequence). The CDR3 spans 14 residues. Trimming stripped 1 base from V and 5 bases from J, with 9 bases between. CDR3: CASSIVVGYQPQHF. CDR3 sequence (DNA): TGTGCCAGTAGTATAGTGGTAGGGTATCAGCCCCAGCATTTT.

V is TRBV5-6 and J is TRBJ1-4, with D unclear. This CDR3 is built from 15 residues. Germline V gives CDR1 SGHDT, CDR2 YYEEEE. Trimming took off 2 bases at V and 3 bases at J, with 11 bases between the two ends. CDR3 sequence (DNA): TGTGCCAGCAGCTTCCGACGTCCCTCTAATGAAAAACTGTTTTTT. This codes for CASSFRRPSNEKLFF.